A selection of T cell receptor beta chains follows, all from one sample in a study of blood T cell repertoires in COVID-19. TCRdb's copy holds only in-frame clones and misses some; the assay was immunoSEQ multiplex PCR. The repertoire has over 200,000 clones, around 86% of them found once; the top ten carry under 7%. The sample taken for sequencing was peripheral blood. The receptors here all came from a man in his sixties who had recovered from COVID-19. Both conserved end residues are trimmed from each CDR3.

V | CDR3
TRBV4-2 | ASSQDLKGAPTNTQY
TRBV9 | ASSVEQGTGYT
TRBV7-2 | ASSTTQTQY
TRBV6-5 | ASSYSMALNTEAF
TRBV12-5 | ASGPPGQGAGNTIY
TRBV29-1 | SSRTDRVGGYT
TRBV6-5 | ASRLLTSHQETQY
TRBV7-9 | ASSRDRGSYNEQF
TRBV9 | ASSATSGVGVYEQY
TRBV11-2 | ASSQYRGGEQY
TRBV4-2 | ASENRGGGYGYT
TRBV3-1/TRBV3-2 | ASSRLGTSDYQETQY
TRBV15 | ATSREARLQETQY
TRBV24-1 | ATGESGDTQY
TRBV9 | ASSAFSSGGAYEQY
TRBV5-1 | ASSLSGTSGGSTDTQY
TRBV28 | ASSLSGSKYNEQF
TRBV3-1/TRBV3-2 | ASSPGQIGNTIY
TRBV9 | ASSVAGQFYGYT
TRBV27 | ASSLSRGLAEAF
TRBV6-1 | ASSELPQGPQH
TRBV5-4 | ASSLDPGPTDTQY
TRBV7-2 | ASSFDRGKGNTIY
TRBV5-1 | ASSPGTSGPNEQF
TRBV6-2/TRBV6-3 | ASSRGGLDTDTQY
TRBV27 | ASSPLDYRINTGELF
TRBV14 | ASSQNVGSGYEQY
TRBV28 | ASSRLAVYNEQF
TRBV6-5 | ASRGQVNTEAF
TRBV27 | ASSTDSVGAF
TRBV7-3 | ASSFGQTTGELF
TRBV3-1/TRBV3-2 | ASSQDLGASTDTQY
TRBV9 | ASSAQNSEQF
TRBV19 | ASSYRAMATGNTIY
TRBV5-1 | ASSSMDRGWGTEAF
TRBV6-2/TRBV6-3 | ASSRTGLQYGYT
TRBV21-1 | ASSFLGTGILYEQY
TRBV6-1 | ASSDEDRVYEQY